This T cell receptor beta chain was documented in a study of lung T cells in sarcoidosis with Löfgren's syndrome. This clonotype is medium-sized within its sample. Its specificity is unknown. Study-level points and caveats: Multiple Löfgren's syndrome patients reportedly shared TRAV12-1 and TRBV2 CDR3 motifs. Paired TRAV12-1/TRBV2 TCRs showed CDR3 homology and preferential pairing. TRAV12-1 and TRBV2 were reportedly most expanded in Löfgren's patients.

Germline loops: CDR1 MDHEN, CDR2 SYDVKM. This CDR3 spans 16 amino acids. Trimming removed 1 base at V and 7 bases at J, with 17 bases between. MiXCR, run by TCRdb on the reads, gives a single entry per CDR3 protein. The table has under 2,500 distinct CDR3 sequences, roughly a fifth seen once. Sequencing input: CD4+ T cells from bronchoalveolar lavage. This TCR was sampled from a human donor with sarcoidosis (Löfgren's syndrome or another form), or a control subject (not recorded which). The chain combines TRBV28 with TRBJ1-5; no reliable D call. The CDR3 sequence is CASSLSPLPPRQPQHF. For the CDR3, the DNA is TGTGCCAGCAGTTTATCCCCTCTACCACCCCGGCAGCCCCAGCATTTT.